A single sample is the source of the 21 T cell receptor beta chains below, sequenced in a study of T cells in Graves' hyperthyroidism and ophthalmopathy. Authors of the study amplified TCR beta CDR3 regions from RNA transcripts. The TCR CDR3 was amplified in a first-round RT-PCR using the HTBI primer set. TCRdb recomputed calls from the multiplex PCR reads with MiXCR, one row per CDR3 protein. The data contain 280,000 or so distinct CDR3 sequences, about 15% of them singletons. Material: blood. These receptors all come from a woman aged 45 to 65 with Graves' hyperthyroidism that later progressed to Graves' ophthalmopathy.

This clonotype was counted many times. V gene TRBV28 combines with J gene TRBJ2-7; 9 bases match TRBD2. The junction had 10 bases not matched to a gene; V was cut back by 3 bases and J by 7 bases. This CDR3 is 15 amino acids long. Germline CDR1 reads MDHEN; CDR2 reads SYDVKM. The CDR3 is CASSLGAGGPGEQYF. The CDR3 DNA reads as TGTGCCAGCAGTTTGGGGGCGGGAGGGCCAGGAGAGCAGTACTTC.

This clonotype was detected only once. CDR3: CASALGLNTGELFF. In DNA, the CDR3 is TGTGCTAGTGCCCTAGGGCTTAACACCGGGGAGCTGTTTTTT. V usage is TRBV12-5 and J usage is TRBJ2-2; no clear D gene. With 7 bases removed from V and 2 bases from J, the gap between germline ends came to 11 bases. CDR1 LGHNT and CDR2 FRNRAP come from the germline V gene. The CDR3 consists of 14 residues.

This clonotype was counted only a few times. DNA for the CDR3: TGCGCCAGCAGCTTGGGGCAGAACCCAATCTCTGGAAACACCATATATTTT. Residues: CASSLGQNPISGNTIYF. The J gene is TRBJ1-3, the V gene TRBV5-1, with D uncertain. Germline CDR1 is SGHRS and CDR2 is YFSETQ. This CDR3 is 17 amino acids long. With 0 bases removed from V and 0 bases from J, the gap between germline ends came to 13 bases.

This chain uses TRBV7-9 with TRBJ2-7, with D maybe TRBD1 (6 bases). This CDR3 contains 15 residues. The V end lost 5 bases, the J end lost 2 bases, and 16 bases lay between the germline ends. The germline CDR1 and CDR2 sequences are SEHNR and FQNEAQ (reference sequence). The CDR3 DNA is TGTGCCAGCAGCCTGGGACACCAGAGACCCTACGAGCAGTACTTC. This encodes CASSLGHQRPYEQYF.

This clonotype was counted ten times or more. This chain joins TRBV20-1 and TRBJ2-3; D is possibly TRBD2 (7 bases). Between the trimmed V and J ends, which lost 3 bases and 6 bases, there was a span of 13 bases. The CDR3 contains 13 residues. Germline V gene lookup returns CDR1 DFQATT and CDR2 SNEGSKA (reference sequence). The CDR3 reads CSASLGGLDTQYF. The CDR3 coding sequence is TGCAGTGCTAGTCTCGGGGGGCTGGATACGCAGTATTTT.

The chain joins TRBV9 to TRBJ2-1, with D uncertain. Germline V gives CDR1 SGDLS, CDR2 YYNGEE. Trimming pared 1 base from V and 5 bases from J, leaving 4 bases between. The CDR3 is 12 amino acids. DNA for the CDR3: TGTGCCAGCAGCGTATGGGACAATGAGCAGTTCTTC. As protein: CASSVWDNEQFF.

The gene calls are TRBV28 and TRBJ1-4; 10 bases are a match to TRBD1. Trimming removed 8 bases from V and 5 bases from J; junction bases left unmatched: 8. CDR1 is MDHEN, CDR2 SYDVKM, per germline. This CDR3 region has 15 residues. The CDR3 loop is CASDSSGQGNEKLFF. CDR3 coding DNA: TGTGCCAGCGATAGTTCGGGACAGGGGAATGAAAAACTGTTTTTT.

This clonotype was seen many times. As DNA, the CDR3 is TGCAGTGCTAGAGAGGGGGCGGGTACGCAGTATTTT. Amino acids: CSAREGAGTQYF. The rearrangement joins TRBV20-1 to TRBJ2-3; D possibly corresponds to TRBD1 (6 bases). This CDR3 contains 12 residues. In germline, CDR1 is DFQATT, CDR2 SNEGSKA (reference sequence). Trimming removed 0 bases at V and 8 bases at J, with 9 bases between.

This clonotype was observed at least ten times. The rearrangement uses TRBV29-1 and TRBJ2-3; a weak D match, TRBD2 (6 bases). The V and J ends lost 3 bases and 0 bases respectively, with 16 bases between them. Germline CDR1 is SQVTM and CDR2 is ANQGSEA. CDR3 length: 16 residues. In DNA, the CDR3 is TGCAGCGTTGACGCAGGGTCCAGCGGGAGCACAGATACGCAGTATTTT. This codes for CSVDAGSSGSTDTQYF.

This clonotype came up many times. The chain is built from TRBV3-1 and TRBJ1-2; D remains ambiguous. Trimming left V 4 bases short and J 6 bases short, with 15 bases between. The length of the CDR3 is 14 residues. Germline CDR1 reads LGHDT; CDR2 reads YNNKEL (reference sequence). CDR3 sequence reads: CASSRPSVVDGYTF. The CDR3 coding sequence is TGTGCCAGCAGCCGCCCGTCGGTTGTAGATGGCTACACCTTC.

This clonotype appeared many times. The V and J genes are TRBV20-1 and TRBJ2-1; D possibly corresponds to TRBD2 (5 bases). The CDR3 is 14 amino acids. V shed 8 bases and J shed 7 bases, with 21 bases lying between them. The germline gives CDR1 DFQATT, CDR2 SNEGSKA (reference sequence). The CDR3 DNA is TGCAGTATACTAGATAGGGCCCAACGGAATGAGCAGTTCTTC. It encodes CSILDRAQRNEQFF.

This clonotype was seen ten or more times. The chain combines TRBV6-5 with TRBJ2-2, with 7 bases that match TRBD2. Germline V gives CDR1 MNHEY, CDR2 SVGAGI. V trimming: 0 bases; J trimming: 4 bases; junction bases outside the gene matches: 14. The CDR3 is 19 residues long. The CDR3 DNA reads TGTGCCAGCAGTTACTCGGCGCTCCGGAGGGGCGGGGGCACCGGGGAGCTGTTTTTT. Translation gives CASSYSALRRGGGTGELFF.

Ten or more counts support this clonotype. The J gene is TRBJ2-7, the V gene TRBV2; D could derive from TRBD1 or TRBD2 (5 bases each). The germline V gene has CDR1 SNHLY and CDR2 FYNNEI. The ends were cut back, 9 bases at V and 4 bases at J, with 16 bases in the middle. The CDR3 contains 13 residues. The CDR3: CARGSGPFYEQYF. DNA for the CDR3: TGTGCCAGAGGATCGGGGCCCTTTTACGAGCAGTACTTC.

This clonotype appeared a few times. This sequence joins TRBV20-1 and TRBJ2-5; TRBD2 matches 8 bases. Germline V gene data show CDR1 as DFQATT and CDR2 as SNEGSKA (reference sequence). Germline trimming cut 3 bases from V and 1 base from J; bases unmatched to any gene: 4. This CDR3 is built from 14 residues. The CDR3 region is CSARSGLAQETQYF. CDR3 nucleotide sequence: TGCAGTGCTAGGTCCGGACTAGCCCAAGAGACCCAGTACTTC.

This clonotype has only a few counts. V gene TRBV5-4 combines with J gene TRBJ2-7, with TRBD1 matching 7 bases. Losses at the gene ends were 4 bases for V and 4 bases for J; bases not matched to a gene: 8. The germline V gene encodes CDR1 SGHNT and CDR2 YYREEE (reference sequence). The CDR3 covers 14 residues. The DNA of the CDR3 is TGTGCCAGCAGCCTCCGGGACAGCCCATACGAGCAGTACTTC. It codes for CASSLRDSPYEQYF.

On this clonotype: One end of the junction is discordant with germline, which a read error may explain. The chain has TRBV29-1 and TRBJ1-2; D gene ambiguous. CDR1 is SQVTM, CDR2 ANQGSEA, per germline. There are 13 residues in the CDR3. The CDR3 DNA follows: TGCAGCGTTGAGGGTGGACGATCATATGGCTGCACCTTC. Amino acids: CSVEGGRSYGCTF.

Turning to this clonotype: This may be a read error, as it is one base from a much larger clone. The chain couples TRBV20-1 to TRBJ2-2; 8 nucleotides line up with TRBD1. With V trimmed by 4 bases and J by 6 bases, 4 bases remained unmatched. The CDR3 has 13 amino acids. The germline gives CDR1 DFQATT, CDR2 SNEGSKA (reference sequence). The CDR3 sequence is CSAIWTGPGELFF. The CDR3 DNA is TGCAGTGCTATTTGGACAGGGCCCGGGGAGCTGTTTTTT.

V is TRBV13 and J is TRBJ2-7; TRBD1 matches at 7 bases. V shed 3 bases and J 4 bases; nucleotides not matched to a gene: 6. Germline assignment: CDR1 PRHDT and CDR2 FYEKMQ (reference sequence). The CDR3 runs 14 residues. The CDR3 loop reads CASSLTGQNYEQYF. The CDR3 DNA follows: TGTGCCAGCAGCTTGACGGGACAGAATTACGAGCAGTACTTC.

The CDR3 nucleotides are TGTGCCAGCAGCGTAGGGGCAGACGCTTCCTACGAGCAGTACTTC. As protein: CASSVGADASYEQYF. This chain joins TRBV9 and TRBJ2-7, with no clear D. This CDR3 has 15 residues. Germline assignment: CDR1 SGDLS and CDR2 YYNGEE. Trimming took off 0 bases at V and 1 base at J, with 11 bases between the two ends.

V usage is TRBV19 and J usage is TRBJ2-1; the D is unclear. V was clipped by 5 bases and J by 0 bases, with 17 bases between them. The CDR3 consists of 17 residues. Germline CDR1 is LNHDA and CDR2 is SQIVND (reference sequence). The CDR3 spells CASSPMGTTFSYNEQFF. As DNA, the CDR3 is TGTGCCAGTAGTCCCATGGGTACGACTTTCTCCTACAATGAGCAGTTCTTC.

Note on this clonotype: This may come from a read error, since a much larger clone is one base off. This chain joins TRBV28 and TRBJ1-3; D is ambiguous. Looked up from germline, CDR1 is MDHEN and CDR2 is SYDVKM. Trimming stripped 1 base from V and 10 bases from J, with 14 bases between. The CDR3 totals 14 residues. The CDR3 here is CASSLFGSQGTIYF. The CDR3 coding sequence is TGTGCCAGCAGTTTATTCGGCTCACAAGGGACCATATATTTT.